These T cell receptor beta chains were read from a single sample in a study of shared clonotypes between healthy human individuals. Produced via immunoSEQ multiplex PCR; TCRdb's table is partial and in-frame only. The sample consists of fewer than 3 million clones, 85% to 95% of them appearing once. Sequenced material: naive CD4+ T cells from PBMCs. The source of these receptors is a man younger than 35 in good health. Some clones in this sample may be carry-over from other donors' samples. The CDR3 runs from the conserved cysteine through the conserved F or W. D genes are given only for firm matches. Expanded clones are given a class, and other clones once, few, many or no size at all.

TRBJ2-7 TRBV5-6 TRBD2 - CASSSSGRSSYEQYF TGTGCCAGCAGTTCTAGCGGGAGGAGCTCCTACGAGCAGTACTTC
TRBJ2-5 TRBV30 - - CAWSPLGATQYF TGTGCCTGGAGTCCGCTTGGGGCGACCCAGTACTTC
TRBJ1-2 TRBV9 - few CASSVGGAYGYTF TGTGCCAGCAGCGTAGGCGGGGCGTATGGCTACACCTTC
TRBJ1-3 TRBV6-5 - - CASSIFSGNTIYF TGTGCCAGCAGTATATTCTCTGGAAACACCATATATTTT
TRBJ2-3 TRBV4-1 TRBD2 - CASSLDPGLAGHLTSTDTQYF TGCGCCAGCAGTCTTGACCCGGGACTAGCGGGACACCTTACTAGCACAGATACGCAGTATTTT
TRBJ1-1 TRBV19 - - CASHTGFYTEAFF TGTGCCAGTCACACAGGGTTTTACACTGAAGCTTTCTTT
TRBJ2-3 TRBV5-1 TRBD1 - CASSLEGTDYTDTQYF TGCGCCAGCAGCTTGGAAGGGACAGACTACACAGATACGCAGTATTTT
TRBJ2-7 TRBV7-9 - - CASSSAGHRTSYEQYF TGTGCCAGCAGCTCAGCGGGACACAGGACCTCCTACGAGCAGTACTTC
TRBJ2-2 TRBV7-9 - - CASSPRNTGELFF TGTGCCAGCAGCCCTAGAAACACCGGGGAGCTGTTTTTT
TRBJ2-6 TRBV7-8 - - CASTGSVSGANVLTF TGTGCCAGCACAGGCAGTGTTTCTGGGGCCAACGTCCTGACTTTC
TRBJ2-4 TRBV6-5 - - CASSYSPGKDIQYF TGTGCCAGCAGTTACTCGCCAGGGAAGGACATTCAGTACTTC
TRBJ1-2 TRBV14 - - CASSQSKVITRSYTF TGTGCCAGCAGCCAAAGCAAGGTGATTACGAGGAGCTACACCTTC
TRBJ1-4 TRBV5-4 - - CATESQGGGTNEKLFF TGTGCCACCGAGTCTCAGGGAGGTGGAACTAATGAAAAACTGTTTTTT
TRBJ2-3 TRBV7-2 - - CASSPQSGGTDTQYF TGTGCCAGCAGCCCCCAGTCGGGGGGCACAGATACGCAGTATTTT
TRBJ2-2 TRBV5-1 TRBD2 - CASALRGAGDTGELFF TGCGCCAGCGCCCTAAGGGGAGCGGGAGACACCGGGGAGCTGTTTTTT
TRBJ2-3 TRBV5-8 TRBD2 - CASSRTSGRGDTQYF TGTGCCAGCAGCCGGACTAGCGGGAGAGGAGATACGCAGTATTTT
TRBJ1-5 TRBV2 - - CASSSYSSKAGQPQHF TGTGCCAGCAGCTCGTATTCCTCGAAGGCCGGACAGCCCCAGCATTTT